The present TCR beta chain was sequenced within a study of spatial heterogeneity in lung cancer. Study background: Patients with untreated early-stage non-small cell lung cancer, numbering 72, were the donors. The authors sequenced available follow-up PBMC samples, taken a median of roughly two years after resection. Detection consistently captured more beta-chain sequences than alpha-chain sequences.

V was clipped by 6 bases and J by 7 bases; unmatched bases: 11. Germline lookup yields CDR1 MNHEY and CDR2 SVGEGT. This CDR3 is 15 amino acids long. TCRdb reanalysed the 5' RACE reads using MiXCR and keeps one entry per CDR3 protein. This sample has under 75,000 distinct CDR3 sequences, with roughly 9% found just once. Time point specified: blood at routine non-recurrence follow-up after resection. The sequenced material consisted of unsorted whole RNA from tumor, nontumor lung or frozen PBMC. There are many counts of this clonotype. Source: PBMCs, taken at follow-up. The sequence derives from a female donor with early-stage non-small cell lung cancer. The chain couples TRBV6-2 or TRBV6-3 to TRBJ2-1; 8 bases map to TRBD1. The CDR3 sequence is CASRTGQGLRNEQFF. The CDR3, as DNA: TGTGCCAGCAGAACAGGACAGGGACTTAGGAATGAGCAGTTCTTC.